This record looks at one T cell receptor (beta chain) sequence and its context. CDR3 length: 11 amino acids. Germline CDR1 and CDR2: MNHEY and SMNVEV (reference sequence). From the 5' RACE reads, TCRdb lists one entry per CDR3 protein and no DNA. This sample's clone table lists about 160,000 distinct CDR3 sequences. This entry belongs to a study of monozygotic twins with inflammatory bowel disease. Sequenced material: blood. The rearrangement links TRBV27 to TRBJ2-2. This receptor was taken from a human donor with ulcerative colitis or Crohn's disease, or a healthy co-twin of an affected twin (not recorded which). The CDR3 here is CASSRTGELFF.